Below are 25 T cell receptor beta chains sequenced from a single sample in a study of shared clonotypes between healthy human individuals. Some clones are missing from TCRdb's copy, which holds only in-frame ones; the method was immunoSEQ multiplex PCR. There are some 2.1 million clones in the sample; over 85% occur only once, and 0.13% lies in the top ten. Sequencing was performed on naive CD4+ T cells sorted from blood. Subset described: CD45RA+ positively selected. These receptors came from a man aged 18 to 35 in good health.

The V gene is TRBV27, the J gene TRBJ1-4; 7 positions agree with TRBD1. The V gene's germline CDR1 is MNHEY and CDR2 SMNVEV (reference sequence). This CDR3 contains 16 residues. Losses at the gene ends were 5 bases for V and 5 bases for J; bases not matched to a gene: 11. DNA for the CDR3: TGTGCCAGCAGTCCCCGGGACAGAACTTTCAATGAAAAACTGTTTTTT. It translates to CASSPRDRTFNEKLFF.

The rearrangement joins TRBV5-4 to TRBJ2-3; D assignment may be TRBD1 or TRBD2 (5 bases each). CDR3 length: 14 residues. The germline V gene has CDR1 SGHNT and CDR2 YYREEE (reference sequence). Trimming took off 6 bases at V and 2 bases at J, with 13 bases between the two ends. The CDR3 DNA reads TGTGCCAGCAAACGGGACCGCCCCACAGATACGCAGTATTTT. Its protein product is CASKRDRPTDTQYF.

This clone came up once. The V and J genes are TRBV27 and TRBJ2-3; D remains unclear. Trimming left V 4 bases short and J 4 bases short, with 3 bases between. The CDR3 loop spans 11 amino acids. The germline CDR1 and CDR2 sequences are MNHEY and SMNVEV (reference sequence). The CDR3 DNA reads as TGTGCCAGCAGTTGGGCAGATACGCAGTATTTT. Translated: CASSWADTQYF.

The chain is built from TRBV29-1 and TRBJ2-7, with 9 positions matching TRBD1. With V trimmed by 6 bases and J by 3 bases, 9 bases remained unmatched. The length of the CDR3 is 14 residues. The germline V gene has CDR1 SQVTM and CDR2 ANQGSEA. The CDR3 nucleotides read TGCAGCGTGACTGGGACAGGGAAACGCTACGAGCAGTACTTC. Its protein product is CSVTGTGKRYEQYF.

The rearrangement links TRBV10-3 to TRBJ1-6, with D maybe TRBD1 (6 bases). The CDR3 consists of 16 residues. V dropped 0 bases and J dropped 7 bases, with 13 bases sitting between them. Germline V gives CDR1 ENHRY, CDR2 SYGVKD. CDR3 sequence (DNA): TGTGCCATCAGTGAGTCGGAGGGGGGGGGCAATTCACCCCTCCACTTT. This codes for CAISESEGGGNSPLHF.

This chain connects TRBV6-6 to TRBJ2-1; perhaps D is TRBD1 or TRBD2 (5 bases each). Germline values: CDR1 MNHNY, CDR2 SVGAGI (reference sequence). Trimming took 6 bases from V and 9 from J, leaving 15 bases between them. This CDR3 is built from 13 residues. The CDR3 loop is CASSRDQLGEQFF. The CDR3 bases are TGTGCCAGCAGCCGGGACCAGCTGGGTGAGCAGTTCTTC.

V is TRBV10-3 and J is TRBJ2-7; 7 bases are shared with TRBD1. CDR3 length: 13 residues. Germline assignment: CDR1 ENHRY and CDR2 SYGVKD. The V gene end was trimmed by 0 bases and the J gene end by 6 bases; junction bases not matched to a gene: 2. CDR3 region: CAISESDRVEQYF. CDR3 DNA sequence: TGTGCCATCAGTGAGTCCGACAGGGTCGAGCAGTACTTC.

J is TRBJ2-7 and V is TRBV4-1; 9 bases are shared with TRBD1. The CDR3 length is 16 residues. The junction had 10 bases not matched to a gene; V was cut back by 1 base and J by 6 bases. CDR1 is MGHRA and CDR2 is YSYEKL in the germline V gene. The CDR3: CASSQAPGQGGGEQYF. DNA for the CDR3: TGCGCCAGCAGCCAAGCCCCGGGACAGGGAGGTGGCGAGCAGTACTTC.

This clone was seen only a few times. The rearrangement links TRBV30 to TRBJ1-5; D might be TRBD1 (5 bases). Trimming removed 1 base from V and 3 bases from J, with 10 bases in between. Germline CDR1 and CDR2: GTSNPN and SVGIG (reference sequence). CDR3 length: 14 amino acids. The CDR3 sequence: CAWSEGRFNQPQHF. The CDR3 region has the DNA TGTGCCTGGAGTGAGGGACGTTTCAATCAGCCCCAGCATTTT.

As for this clone: Within the sample, other DNA sequences also encode this same CDR3. The chain employs TRBV5-1 and TRBJ2-1; D is possibly TRBD2 (5 bases). The CDR3 loop spans 15 amino acids. Germline CDR1 reads SGHRS; CDR2 reads YFSETQ. V was pared by 0 bases and J by 2 bases, with 9 bases between. CDR3 protein: CASSLALAAYNEQFF. CDR3 in DNA: TGCGCCAGCAGCTTGGCCCTAGCTGCCTACAATGAGCAGTTCTTC.

V usage is TRBV9 and J usage is TRBJ2-7, with TRBD1 matching 11 bases. This CDR3 contains 13 residues. V shed 3 bases, J shed 7 bases, and the junction held 3 bases outside the gene matches. Germline CDR1 reads SGDLS; CDR2 reads YYNGEE. CDR3 region: CASSGRDRGEQYF. In nucleotides, the CDR3 is TGTGCCAGCAGCGGGAGGGACAGGGGGGAGCAGTACTTC.

The rearrangement uses TRBV19 and TRBJ2-5; TRBD1 matches 8 bases. CDR1 is LNHDA, CDR2 SQIVND, per germline (reference sequence). This CDR3 is 14 amino acids long. The V gene end was trimmed by 7 bases and the J gene end by 5 bases; junction bases not matched to a gene: 9. CDR3 loop: CASTQGQGWETQYF. DNA of the CDR3: TGTGCCAGTACCCAAGGACAGGGATGGGAGACCCAGTACTTC. Looking up the rest from reference TRBV19 and TRBJ2-5 gives the full variable domain: DGGITQSPKYLFRKEGQNVTLSCEQNLNHDAMYWYRQDPGQGLRLIYYSQIVNDFQKGDIAEGYSVSREKKESFPLTVTSAQKNPTAFYLCASTQGQGWETQYFGPGTRLLVL.

The J gene is TRBJ1-4, the V gene TRBV28; weak D call: TRBD1 (5 bases). Trimming took 5 bases from V and 0 from J, leaving 10 bases between them. Germline V gene data show CDR1 as MDHEN and CDR2 as SYDVKM. This CDR3 contains 15 residues. The CDR3 reads CASSPLGATNEKLFF. CDR3 nucleotides: TGTGCCAGCAGTCCGTTAGGGGCAACTAATGAAAAACTGTTTTTT.

The V call is TRBV6-5, the J call TRBJ2-2; D is undetermined. This CDR3 has 11 amino acids. The germline V and J ends were trimmed by 5 bases and 7 bases, with 5 bases remaining between them. Germline-derived CDR1 and CDR2 are MNHEY and SVGAGI. In DNA, the CDR3 is TGTGCCAGCAGTCGTCTCGGGGAGCTGTTTTTT. Residues: CASSRLGELFF.

This sequence joins TRBV11-2 and TRBJ1-2; TRBD1 matches at 9 bases. Looked up from germline, CDR1 is SGHAT and CDR2 is FQNNGV. With 5 bases clipped from V and 6 bases from J, the junction kept 4 bases outside the gene matches. CDR3 length equals 13 residues. CDR3 nucleotide sequence: TGTGCCAGCAGCCCAACAGGGGGCGATGGCTACACCTTC. It translates to CASSPTGGDGYTF. The full variable domain, completed using reference TRBV11-2 and TRBJ1-2, is EAGVAQSPRYKIIEKRQSVAFWCNPISGHATLYWYQQILGQGPKLLIQFQNNGVVDDSQLPKDRFSAERLKGVDSTLKIQPAKLEDSAVYLCASSPTGGDGYTFGSGTRLTVV.

The chain has TRBV6-5 and TRBJ1-2; D might be TRBD1 (5 bases). Looked up from germline, CDR1 is MNHEY and CDR2 is SVGAGI. V lost 4 bases to trimming and J lost 3 bases, with 15 bases between them. The CDR3 is 15 amino acids. This chain's CDR3 is CASSSRSGDYYGYTF. For the CDR3, the DNA is TGTGCCAGCAGTTCCCGTTCCGGGGACTACTATGGCTACACCTTC.

With respect to this clone: One end of the junction is discordant with germline, which a read error may explain. The chain recombines TRBV10-3 with TRBJ2-5; D is uncertain. The CDR3 contains 14 residues. The germline V gene encodes CDR1 ENHRY and CDR2 SYGVKD. The CDR3: CAISEGPHQETQYF. Written as DNA, the CDR3 is TGTGCCATCAGTGAGGGTCCCCACCAGGAGACCCAGTACTTC.

This chain links TRBV18 with TRBJ1-5; maybe TRBD1 (5 bases). The germline V gene has CDR1 KGHSH and CDR2 LQKENI. The ends were cut back, 0 bases at V and 4 bases at J, with 10 bases in the middle. The CDR3 spans 15 residues. The CDR3 sequence: CASSPPGALNQPQHF. CDR3 sequence (DNA): TGTGCCAGCTCACCACCAGGGGCCCTTAATCAGCCCCAGCATTTT. The full variable domain, in which reference TRBV18 and TRBJ1-5 provide the parts outside the CDR3, is NAGVMQNPRHLVRRRGQEARLRCSPMKGHSHVYWYRQLPEEGLKFMVYLQKENIIDESGMPKERFSAEFPKEGPSILRIQQVVRGDSAAYFCASSPPGALNQPQHFGDGTRLSIL.

This chain uses TRBV5-1 with TRBJ2-5, with 11 bases matching TRBD2. J was trimmed by 1 base and V by 4 bases; bases with no gene match: 12. This CDR3 has 18 amino acids. Germline CDR1 and CDR2: SGHRS and YFSETQ. The CDR3: CASSPRLAGGLRQETQYF. CDR3 in DNA: TGCGCCAGCAGCCCCAGGCTAGCGGGAGGTTTACGCCAAGAGACCCAGTACTTC.

CDR3 nucleotide sequence: TGTGCCAGCATCCTTAGCGGGGGGGCAATATACGAGCAGTACTTC. Translated: CASILSGGAIYEQYF. J is TRBJ2-7 and V is TRBV6-1, with 11 nucleotides matching TRBD2. The germline CDR1 and CDR2 sequences are MNHNS and SASEGT. Losses at the gene ends were 7 bases for V and 4 bases for J; bases not matched to a gene: 9. This CDR3 contains 15 residues.

The V call is TRBV2, the J call TRBJ1-5, with 9 positions matching TRBD1. V was clipped by 8 bases and J by 7 bases; unmatched bases: 15. Germline lookup yields CDR1 SNHLY and CDR2 FYNNEI. The CDR3 totals 16 residues. The DNA of the CDR3 is TGTGCCAGCTCCCCTTCCGGGACAGGGTATTCCCAGCCCCAGCATTTT. It encodes CASSPSGTGYSQPQHF. The whole variable domain, remainder taken from reference TRBV2 and TRBJ1-5, is EPEVTQTPSHQVTQMGQEVILRCVPISNHLYFYWYRQILGQKVEFLVSFYNNEISEKSEIFDDQFSVERPDGSNFTLKIRSTKLEDSAMYFCASSPSGTGYSQPQHFGDGTRLSIL.

This chain joins TRBV27 and TRBJ1-3; no clear D. The germline V gene encodes CDR1 MNHEY and CDR2 SMNVEV (reference sequence). V was cut by 6 bases and J by 0 bases, with 15 bases left in between. There are 16 residues in the CDR3. CDR3 amino acids: CASSRSLLSSGNTIYF. The CDR3, as DNA: TGTGCCAGCAGCCGTTCACTCTTGAGCTCTGGAAACACCATATATTTT.

The chain is built from TRBV7-9 and TRBJ1-1; D ambiguous. The CDR3 sequence is 14 residues long. Germline loops: CDR1 SEHNR, CDR2 FQNEAQ (reference sequence). Trimming left V 2 bases short and J 1 base short, with 8 bases between. CDR3 in amino acids: CASSLYSANTEAFF. DNA of the CDR3: TGTGCCAGCAGCTTATACTCGGCGAACACTGAAGCTTTCTTT.

The rearrangement joins TRBV19 to TRBJ2-3; D is possibly TRBD1 or TRBD2 (5 bases each). Germline values: CDR1 LNHDA, CDR2 SQIVND (reference sequence). Trimming shortened V by 5 bases and J by 8 bases, and 20 bases separated the two germline ends. This CDR3 is built from 15 residues. CDR3 sequence reads: CASSGRERGNGTQYF. The CDR3 coding sequence is TGTGCCAGTAGTGGACGAGAGAGGGGCAACGGTACGCAGTATTTT.

The chain has TRBV14 and TRBJ2-1, with 10 nucleotides matching TRBD2. The CDR3 length is 18 residues. V trimming: 0 bases; J trimming: 6 bases; junction bases outside the gene matches: 11. The germline CDR1 and CDR2 sequences are SGHDN and FVKESK. CDR3 DNA: TGTGCCAGCAGCCAAGACGTATTAGCGGGGGGTTCTTTCAATGAGCAGTTCTTC. Translated, it gives CASSQDVLAGGSFNEQFF.